The entry below describes one TCR beta chain. Using immunoSEQ multiplex PCR, the repertoire was profiled, and TCRdb retains in-frame clones only, with some absent. In the table there are about 300,000 clones, around nine tenths of which are singletons. The sample belongs to a study of blood T cell repertoires in COVID-19. Turning to the study itself: Sample material is recorded as cDNA or gDNA derived from T cells, B-cell-depleted T cells, or PBMCs.

The Seattle patients joined while their infection was active and were tracked longitudinally afterward. Sample: peripheral blood. The source of this sequence is a woman in her thirties with COVID-19, enrolled during active disease.

The CDR3 sequence is CASSLNGGTYYSGNTIYF. The CDR3 DNA follows: TGTGCCAGCAGCTTAAATGGGGGCACCTACTACTCTGGAAACACCATATATTTT. The chain is built from TRBV7-6 and TRBJ1-3; perhaps TRBD1 as D (6 bases). V was clipped by 2 bases and J by 0 bases, with 17 bases between them. Germline lookup yields CDR1 SGHVS and CDR2 FNYEAQ. This CDR3 has 18 residues.